What follows are 2 T cell receptor beta chains derived from one specimen sequenced in a study of Graves' ophthalmopathy and Graves' hyperthyroidism. The TCR beta CDR3 regions underwent amplification from RNA transcripts. Scientists carried out first-round RT-PCR using HTBI primers and then a second-round multiplex PCR. TCRdb independently ran MiXCR on the multiplex PCR reads; one entry per CDR3 protein. The sample yields over 650,000 distinct CDR3 sequences, more than 40% seen once. Sequencing used peripheral blood. These receptors originate from an adult man with Graves' ophthalmopathy.

This clonotype appeared a few times. The rearrangement joins TRBV10-3 to TRBJ2-2, with 7 bases that match TRBD2. V shed 10 bases and J 1 base; nucleotides not matched to a gene: 6. CDR1 ENHRY and CDR2 SYGVKD come from the germline V gene. The CDR3 sequence is 14 residues long. The CDR3 bases are TGTGCCAGCAGAGCGGGGCAGAACACCGGGGAGCTGTTTTTT. This translates into CASRAGQNTGELFF.

On this clonotype: A much larger clone is a single base away; this may be a read error. This rearrangement joins TRBV6-1 to TRBJ1-1, with 8 bases identical to TRBD1. CDR1 MNHNS and CDR2 SASEGT come from the germline V gene. The CDR3 consists of 13 residues. V was clipped by 3 bases and J by 13 bases; unmatched bases: 10. CDR3 residues: CASSERDRLKGFF. The CDR3, as DNA: TGTGCCAGCAGTGAGAGGGACAGGCTGAAGGGTTTCTTT.